This T cell receptor (beta chain) derives from a study of blood T cell repertoires in COVID-19. Study details: Samples representing acute and convalescent COVID-19 were sourced from the United States, Italy and Spain. T cells, B-cell-depleted T cells, or PBMCs provided the cDNA or gDNA that served as material.

Germline CDR1 is LGHNA and CDR2 is YNFKEQ. This CDR3 region has 16 residues. Deletions cut 0 bases from V and 3 bases from J, with 14 bases between. Original data processing: Cell counts per sample came from amplifying reference gene primers. TCRdb's copy holds only in-frame clones and misses some; the assay was immunoSEQ multiplex PCR. That table supplies the V and J calls and clone size; D and trimming were determined from the DNA. Of 150,000 to 200,000 clones listed, approximately 81% are singletons. This sequence joins TRBV4-2 and TRBJ1-1, with no clear D. The clonotype was recovered from a human donor with acute or convalescent COVID-19. The donor label of this sample is uncertain. The sequencing sample was made of peripheral blood. The CDR3 region has the DNA TGTGCCAGCAGCCAAGATCTTGGAGGTAGTGACACTGAAGCTTTCTTT. Translating gives CASSQDLGGSDTEAFF.